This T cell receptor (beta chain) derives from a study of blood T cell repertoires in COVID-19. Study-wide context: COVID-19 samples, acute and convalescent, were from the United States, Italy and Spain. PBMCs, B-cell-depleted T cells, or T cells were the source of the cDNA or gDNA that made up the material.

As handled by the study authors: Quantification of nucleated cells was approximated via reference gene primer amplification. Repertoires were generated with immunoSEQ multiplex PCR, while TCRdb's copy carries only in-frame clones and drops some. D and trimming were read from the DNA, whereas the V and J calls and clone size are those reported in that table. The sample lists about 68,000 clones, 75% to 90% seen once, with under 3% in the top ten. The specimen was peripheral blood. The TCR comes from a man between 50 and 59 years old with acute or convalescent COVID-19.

CDR3 sequence reads: CASSLQEAQPQHF. CDR3 sequence (DNA): TGTGCCAGCAGCTTACAGGAGGCTCAGCCCCAGCATTTT. The V and J genes are TRBV7-9 and TRBJ1-5; D is ambiguous. This CDR3 comprises 13 residues. CDR1 SEHNR and CDR2 FQNEAQ come from the germline V gene (reference sequence). V lost 2 bases, J lost 6 bases, and 8 bases lay in between.